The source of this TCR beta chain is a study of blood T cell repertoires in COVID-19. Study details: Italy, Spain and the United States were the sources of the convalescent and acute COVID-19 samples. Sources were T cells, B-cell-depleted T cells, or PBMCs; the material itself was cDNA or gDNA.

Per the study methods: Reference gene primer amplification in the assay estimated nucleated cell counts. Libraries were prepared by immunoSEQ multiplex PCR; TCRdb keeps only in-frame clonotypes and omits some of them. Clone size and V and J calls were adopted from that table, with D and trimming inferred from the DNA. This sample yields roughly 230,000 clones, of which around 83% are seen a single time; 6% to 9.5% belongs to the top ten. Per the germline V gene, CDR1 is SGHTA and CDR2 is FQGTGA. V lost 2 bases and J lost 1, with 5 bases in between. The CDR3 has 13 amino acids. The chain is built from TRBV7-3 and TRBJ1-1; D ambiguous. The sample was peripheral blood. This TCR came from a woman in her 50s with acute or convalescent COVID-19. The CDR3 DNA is TGTGCCAGCAGCTTAGTACAGAACACTGAAGCTTTCTTT. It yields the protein CASSLVQNTEAFF.